This is a list of T cell receptor beta chains from one sample in a study of technical replicates of blood from a few donors. Some clones are missing from TCRdb's copy, which holds only in-frame ones; the method was immunoSEQ multiplex PCR. The data hold roughly 60,000 clones, with about nine tenths observed a single time. Input material: PBMCs. These receptors all come from a human donor in good health. Some clones in this sample may be carry-over from other donors' samples. Both conserved end residues are part of each CDR3. D genes are given only for firm matches.

cdr3_aa	d_call	v_call	j_call	cdr3_length
CASGFWGLGQGNEQYF	TRBD1	TRBV12-5	TRBJ2-7	16
CASSLYRGHTEAFF	TRBD1	TRBV11-1	TRBJ1-1	14
CASSPPGLEYEQYF	-	TRBV18	TRBJ2-7	14
CASSVSGGRGYTF	TRBD1	TRBV2	TRBJ1-2	13
CASSSDRTNYGYTF	-	TRBV7-2	TRBJ1-2	14
CASSPSRTGIGNQPQHF	TRBD1	TRBV7-2	TRBJ1-5	17
CASSVDIQTYGYTF	-	TRBV9	TRBJ1-2	14
CASSLGAGEDKLFF	-	TRBV7-9	TRBJ1-4	14
CASSPQDSRLSGNTIYF	-	TRBV18	TRBJ1-3	17
CASSPEERGYYEQYF	TRBD2	TRBV9	TRBJ2-7	15
CASSQDRTGGAYGYTF	TRBD1	TRBV4-3	TRBJ1-2	16
CAIRAEGQKRRDTIYF	-	TRBV10-3	TRBJ1-3	16
CASSQTGSSYNEQFF	TRBD1	TRBV27	TRBJ2-1	15
CASREQAGVSYEQYF	-	TRBV2	TRBJ2-7	15
CASTPSLGSSEQYF	-	TRBV2	TRBJ2-7	14
CASSGGGGTNTEAFF	-	TRBV9	TRBJ1-1	15
CASSAGGVGNSPLHF	-	TRBV2	TRBJ1-6	15
CASSLMPSGGQETQYF	TRBD2	TRBV5-1	TRBJ2-5	16
CASSQEGAGGAKQYF	TRBD2	TRBV4-3	TRBJ2-7	15
CASSLEAGGPNEQFF	TRBD2	TRBV11-2	TRBJ2-1	15
CASSVGGGARSPLHF	-	TRBV9	TRBJ1-6	15
CASSEGTGYGYTF	-	TRBV2	TRBJ1-2	13
CASSRGGTGITGELFF	-	TRBV4-3	TRBJ2-2	16
CASSSQGAGNTEAFF	TRBD1	TRBV18	TRBJ1-1	15
CASTPNLAGSYNEQFF	TRBD2	TRBV11-2	TRBJ2-1	16
CASSFPTGATPKETQYF	TRBD1	TRBV7-9	TRBJ2-5	17
CASSQGPTGGTYEQYF	TRBD1	TRBV4-3	TRBJ2-7	16
CASSMGGRDADTQYF	TRBD2	TRBV19	TRBJ2-3	15
CASSSVGDRGPQYF	TRBD1	TRBV27	TRBJ2-7	14
CAISATSGSSYNEQFF	TRBD2	TRBV10-3	TRBJ2-1	16
CASSLAGLEGNEQFF	-	TRBV7-2	TRBJ2-1	15
CASSPRDRGSDTQYF	TRBD1	TRBV27	TRBJ2-3	15
CASSTRGAGEHSPLHF	-	TRBV6-6	TRBJ1-6	16
CASSQGLPGGRGDTQYF	TRBD2	TRBV4-3	TRBJ2-3	17
CASKTTGQVYGYTF	TRBD1	TRBV6-5	TRBJ1-2	14
CASGSLRGLETQYF	-	TRBV12-5	TRBJ2-5	14
CASSLDQDQPQHF	-	TRBV5-4	TRBJ1-5	13
CASSPRSGRARAGELFF	TRBD2	TRBV7-9	TRBJ2-2	17
CASSTSDRGEQYF	TRBD1	TRBV7-3	TRBJ2-7	13
CAWTTSGGKTHGYTF	-	TRBV30	TRBJ1-2	15
CASSRETGSSYEQYF	TRBD1	TRBV18	TRBJ2-7	15
CASVASGNTIYF	-	TRBV2	TRBJ1-3	12
CAWSVLQGVEQYF	TRBD1	TRBV30	TRBJ2-7	13
CASQELAGVSYEQYF	TRBD2	TRBV6-1	TRBJ2-7	15
CASSQPWGPQETQYF	-	TRBV5-6	TRBJ2-5	15
CASSRTLGRGNTEAFF	-	TRBV4-3	TRBJ1-1	16
CASRRDNSYEQYF	-	TRBV6-1	TRBJ2-7	13
CASSEAAGPYEQYF	TRBD2	TRBV6-4	TRBJ2-7	14